Presented here are 21 T cell receptor beta chains from one specimen sequenced in a study of blood T cell repertoires in COVID-19. Here immunoSEQ multiplex PCR was the method, and the copy in TCRdb shows in-frame clones only, minus some. Here the sample spans roughly 200,000 clones, roughly nine tenths being singletons. Specimen: PBMCs or T cells enriched from blood (not recorded which). The source of these receptors is a woman in her thirties or forties with acute COVID-19.

As DNA, the CDR3 is TGTGCCAGCAGCTTTAGAGGAGTTGGGGGGAATGAGCAGTTCTTC. Translating gives CASSFRGVGGNEQFF. This rearrangement joins TRBV11-2 to TRBJ2-1; D is perhaps TRBD2 (6 bases). V gave up 3 bases and J gave up 7 bases, with 16 bases separating them. The CDR3 is 15 amino acids. CDR1 is SGHAT and CDR2 is FQNNGV in the germline V gene. Using reference TRBV11-2 and TRBJ2-1 for the parts outside the CDR3, the full variable domain is EAGVAQSPRYKIIEKRQSVAFWCNPISGHATLYWYQQILGQGPKLLIQFQNNGVVDDSQLPKDRFSAERLKGVDSTLKIQPAKLEDSAVYLCASSFRGVGGNEQFFGPGTRLTVL.

The count of this clone is one. The chain couples TRBV2 to TRBJ1-1, with unresolved D. The germline CDR1 and CDR2 sequences are SNHLY and FYNNEI. With 6 bases removed from V and 4 bases from J, the gap between germline ends came to 12 bases. This CDR3 contains 13 residues. The chain's CDR3 is CASRGRRSTEAFF. CDR3 DNA: TGTGCCAGCAGAGGTAGGAGAAGCACTGAAGCTTTCTTT.

This clone has just one count. The chain has TRBV18 and TRBJ2-5; D uncertain. The CDR3 extends over 15 amino acids. CDR1 is KGHSH and CDR2 is LQKENI in the germline V gene. The ends were cut back, 0 bases at V and 0 bases at J, with 8 bases in the middle. This chain's CDR3 is CASSPPVRHQETQYF. The CDR3 nucleotides read TGTGCCAGCTCACCACCTGTCAGGCACCAAGAGACCCAGTACTTC. The full variable domain, in which reference TRBV18 and TRBJ2-5 provide the parts outside the CDR3, is NAGVMQNPRHLVRRRGQEARLRCSPMKGHSHVYWYRQLPEEGLKFMVYLQKENIIDESGMPKERFSAEFPKEGPSILRIQQVVRGDSAAYFCASSPPVRHQETQYFGPGTRLLVL.

The chain combines TRBV5-1 with TRBJ2-3; D remains unclear. The CDR3 has 11 amino acids. Germline-derived CDR1 and CDR2 are SGHRS and YFSETQ. Trimming pared 7 bases from V and 0 bases from J, leaving 3 bases between. The CDR3 DNA sequence: TGCGCCAGCCAAAGCACAGATACGCAGTATTTT. It specifies CASQSTDTQYF.

A single count supports this clone. This chain connects TRBV13 to TRBJ1-2; unclear D gene. CDR3 length equals 12 residues. The germline V and J ends were trimmed by 0 bases and 6 bases, with 5 bases remaining between them. The V gene's germline CDR1 is PRHDT and CDR2 FYEKMQ (reference sequence). This CDR3 reads CASSLGQNGYTF. The CDR3 region has the DNA TGTGCCAGCAGCTTAGGGCAGAATGGCTACACCTTC.

The chain is built from TRBV7-9 and TRBJ2-3; D not resolved. Germline CDR1 reads SEHNR; CDR2 reads FQNEAQ (reference sequence). This CDR3 contains 14 residues. V was clipped by 1 base and J by 2 bases, with 7 bases between them. CDR3 bases: TGTGCCAGCAGCTTAGAGGCGGTCACAGATACGCAGTATTTT. This encodes CASSLEAVTDTQYF. The whole variable domain, remainder taken from reference TRBV7-9 and TRBJ2-3, is DTGVSQNPRHKITKRGQNVTFRCDPISEHNRLYWYRQTLGQGPEFLTYFQNEAQLEKSRLLSDRFSAERPKGSFSTLEIQRTEQGDSAMYLCASSLEAVTDTQYFGPGTRLTVL.

The chain has TRBV6-4 and TRBJ1-1; TRBD1 matches at 7 bases. The CDR3 sequence is 22 residues long. Germline V gene lookup returns CDR1 MRHNA and CDR2 SNTAGT. With 2 bases clipped from V and 0 bases from J, the junction kept 24 bases outside the gene matches. In DNA form, the CDR3 reads TGTGCCAGCAGTGACGACCCTGCCAGGAGCGGCAAACAGGGGATAATGAACACTGAAGCTTTCTTT. This gives the protein CASSDDPARSGKQGIMNTEAFF.

This chain joins TRBV29-1 and TRBJ2-2; D gene uncertain. The ends were cut back, 6 bases at V and 9 bases at J, with 14 bases in the middle. The CDR3 extends over 12 amino acids. CDR1 and CDR2 (germline): SQVTM, ANQGSEA. In DNA form, the CDR3 reads TGCAGCGTAGAAACTAAATTACGGGAGCTGTTTTTT. Its protein is CSVETKLRELFF.

The chain has TRBV12-5 and TRBJ1-4; 8 positions agree with TRBD1. Unmatched junction bases numbered 9, after V lost 0 bases and J lost 3 bases. The CDR3 totals 18 residues. CDR1 LGHNT and CDR2 FRNRAP come from the germline V gene. As DNA, the CDR3 is TGTGCTAGTGGTTTGGTACCGACAGGGGAGCGGTCTAATGAAAAACTGTTTTTT. Translated: CASGLVPTGERSNEKLFF.

The V gene is TRBV28, the J gene TRBJ1-5, with D uncertain. Per germline, CDR1 MDHEN and CDR2 SYDVKM. The CDR3 sequence is 14 residues long. With 7 bases removed from V and 10 bases from J, the gap between germline ends came to 20 bases. The CDR3 DNA reads as TGTGCCAGCACCCCTTTGGGCCTCCCCCAACCCCAGCATTTT. It yields the protein CASTPLGLPQPQHF.

The genes are TRBV2 and TRBJ1-3; no firm D call. Germline V lookup: CDR1 SNHLY, CDR2 FYNNEI. Trimming cost V 4 bases and J 1 base, with 5 bases left between them. The CDR3 length is 13 residues. The CDR3 DNA reads TGTGCCAGCAGTGTTGTATCTGGAAACACCATATATTTT. Protein product: CASSVVSGNTIYF.

As for this clone: Other DNA sequences of this sample code for an identical CDR3. The chain combines TRBV19 with TRBJ2-1; TRBD2 matches 9 bases. CDR3 size: 15 residues. Germline V CDR1 and CDR2: LNHDA, SQIVND (reference sequence). V shed 3 bases and J 5 bases; nucleotides not matched to a gene: 5. This chain's CDR3 is CASSISAGGNNEQFF. In DNA form, the CDR3 reads TGTGCCAGTAGTATTTCAGCGGGAGGTAACAATGAGCAGTTCTTC.

The chain employs TRBV7-2 and TRBJ2-7; 8 nucleotides align to TRBD2. CDR1 and CDR2 from the germline V gene are SGHTA and FQGNSA. The CDR3 sequence is 14 residues long. Trimming took 2 bases from V and 3 from J; bases not matched to a gene: 3. The CDR3 DNA follows: TGTGCCAGCAGCTTACGGGAGGGCCGCTACGAGCAGTACTTC. Amino acid sequence: CASSLREGRYEQYF.

The chain joins TRBV27 to TRBJ2-7; D is perhaps TRBD1 (5 bases). Germline CDR1 reads MNHEY; CDR2 reads SMNVEV (reference sequence). Trimming took off 5 bases at V and 2 bases at J, with 13 bases between the two ends. CDR3 length: 14 residues. The CDR3 loop is CASSPYRPTYEQYF. The CDR3, as DNA: TGTGCCAGCAGTCCCTACAGGCCAACCTACGAGCAGTACTTC.

V is TRBV6-2 or TRBV6-3 and J is TRBJ2-5; TRBD2 matches 7 bases. After removal of 4 bases from V and 2 bases from J, the junction contained 4 bases not matched to a gene. The CDR3 runs 14 residues. Germline V gene lookup returns CDR1 MNHEY and CDR2 SVGEGT. The CDR3 bases are TGTGCCAGCAGTTCCCCTAGCGGACAAGAGACCCAGTACTTC. The encoded protein is CASSSPSGQETQYF.

The CDR3 DNA sequence: TGTGCCAGCAGTTACACACCAAGCTCCTACGAGCAGTACTTC. The encoded protein is CASSYTPSSYEQYF. This chain connects TRBV6-5 to TRBJ2-7; D unresolved. V lost 2 bases and J 0 bases, leaving 8 bases between the germline ends. The CDR3 length is 14 residues. The germline V gene encodes CDR1 MNHEY and CDR2 SVGAGI.

The chain links TRBV4-1 to TRBJ2-1, with 7 bases lining up with TRBD2. The CDR3 consists of 17 residues. V lost 0 bases to trimming and J lost 4 bases; unmatched junction nucleotides: 9. Germline V gives CDR1 MGHRA, CDR2 YSYEKL. CDR3 in DNA: TGCGCCAGCAGCCAAGATTATGGGCGGGGGAGTTACAATGAGCAGTTCTTC. Translated: CASSQDYGRGSYNEQFF.

The chain recombines TRBV5-4 with TRBJ1-2; a possible D gene is TRBD1 (6 bases). Germline V gene lookup returns CDR1 SGHNT and CDR2 YYREEE (reference sequence). The CDR3 is made up of 12 amino acids. The V end lost 2 bases, the J end lost 7 bases, and 9 bases lay between the germline ends. DNA of the CDR3: TGTGCCAGCAGCTTACAAGGGGGTGGCTACACCTTC. It is translated as CASSLQGGGYTF.

V usage is TRBV28 and J usage is TRBJ1-1; TRBD1 is a possible D gene (6 bases). The V and J ends lost 5 bases and 6 bases respectively, with 19 bases between them. Germline V lookup: CDR1 MDHEN, CDR2 SYDVKM. The CDR3 is made up of 15 amino acids. The CDR3 here is CASSQSGTHVPEAFF. CDR3 sequence (DNA): TGTGCCAGCAGTCAATCCGGGACACACGTTCCTGAAGCTTTCTTT.

The table lists this clone with a count of one. The chain uses TRBV15 and TRBJ1-2, with 9 bases aligning to TRBD1. The ends lost 5 bases at V and 0 bases at J; junction bases unmatched: 10. CDR3 length: 17 amino acids. Germline CDR1 and CDR2: LNHNV and YYDKDF (reference sequence). The CDR3 sequence is CATSRPGQGLANYGYTF. Here the CDR3 DNA reads TGTGCCACCAGCCGTCCGGGACAGGGATTAGCTAACTATGGCTACACCTTC. Based on the CDR3 plus reference TRBV15 and TRBJ1-2, the full variable domain is DAMVIQNPRYQVTQFGKPVTLSCSQTLNHNVMYWYQQKSSQAPKLLFHYYDKDFNNEADTPDNFQSRRPNTSFCFLDIRSPGLGDTAMYLCATSRPGQGLANYGYTFGSGTRLTVV.

This chain connects TRBV6-5 to TRBJ1-5; 8 bases agree with TRBD1. The CDR3 is made up of 16 amino acids. Germline values: CDR1 MNHEY, CDR2 SVGAGI. V was pared by 4 bases and J by 3 bases, with 8 bases of the junction left unmatched. CDR3 nucleotides: TGTGCCAGCAGTTTGACGACAGGGGAGGACAATCAGCCCCAGCATTTT. It specifies CASSLTTGEDNQPQHF.